A selection of T cell receptor beta chains follows, all from one sample in a study of T-cell reconstitution after alpha-beta-depleted transplantation in children. TCRdb itself ran the PCR reads through MiXCR, one entry per CDR3 protein. The data show around 960,000 distinct CDR3 sequences, roughly 29% seen once. This sample comprised PBMCs, mostly from graft donor cells, obtained 360 days after TCRalphabeta/CD19-depleted stem cell transplant. Receptors were obtained from a boy less than two years old who had a stem cell transplant for SCID, so the T cells may come from the graft donor. CDR3s include the opening cysteine and the closing phenylalanine or tryptophan. Each record gives: V gene, D gene, J gene, clone size, CDR3 DNA, CDR3 protein. D genes are given only for firm matches. The listing skips clone size in some rows; elsewhere it reads once, few, many or a size class.

v_gene: TRBV9; d_gene: NA; j_gene: TRBJ2-7; abundance: few; CDR3nt: TGTGCCAGCAGCCCCCGGACGGTGAACTACGAGCAGTACTTC; CDR3aa: CASSPRTVNYEQYF
v_gene: TRBV12-3/TRBV12-4; d_gene: NA; j_gene: TRBJ1-5; abundance: NA; CDR3nt: TGTGCCAGCAGTTTAGCCGAGGGTTTGCTGAGCAATCAGCCCCAGCATTTT; CDR3aa: CASSLAEGLLSNQPQHF
v_gene: TRBV5-1; d_gene: TRBD2; j_gene: TRBJ2-4; abundance: NA; CDR3nt: TGCGCCAGCAGCGATAGCGGGGTAAACATTCAGTACTTC; CDR3aa: CASSDSGVNIQYF
v_gene: TRBV5-6; d_gene: TRBD2; j_gene: TRBJ2-7; abundance: NA; CDR3nt: TGTGCCAGCAGCTTTTACTCCGGGACTAGGGCCTACGAGCAGTACTTC; CDR3aa: CASSFYSGTRAYEQYF
v_gene: TRBV5-1; d_gene: NA; j_gene: TRBJ2-5; abundance: NA; CDR3nt: TGCGCCAGCACAGCCTGGGAGACCCAGTACTTC; CDR3aa: CASTAWETQYF
v_gene: TRBV24-1; d_gene: NA; j_gene: TRBJ2-1; abundance: few; CDR3nt: TGTGCCACCAGTGATTTGGAAGCTTACAATGAGCAGTTCTTC; CDR3aa: CATSDLEAYNEQFF
v_gene: TRBV6-5; d_gene: NA; j_gene: TRBJ2-7; abundance: NA; CDR3nt: TGTGCCAGCAGTTACAGGGGATCGGGCGAGCAGTACTTC; CDR3aa: CASSYRGSGEQYF
v_gene: TRBV4-1; d_gene: NA; j_gene: TRBJ1-1; abundance: NA; CDR3nt: TGCGCCAGCAGCCAAGAACCATACACTGAAGCTTTCTTT; CDR3aa: CASSQEPYTEAFF
v_gene: TRBV20-1; d_gene: NA; j_gene: TRBJ2-1; abundance: few; CDR3nt: TGCAGTGCTAGCCTCCCCGGGACACCTTCCTACAATGAGCAGTTCTTC; CDR3aa: CSASLPGTPSYNEQFF
v_gene: TRBV5-1; d_gene: NA; j_gene: TRBJ1-2; abundance: few; CDR3nt: TGCGCCAGCAGCTTGGACCCGGCCGGGGAGTATGGCTACACCTTC; CDR3aa: CASSLDPAGEYGYTF
v_gene: TRBV5-1; d_gene: TRBD1; j_gene: TRBJ2-2; abundance: few; CDR3nt: TGCGCCAGCAGCCCGAAAACAGGGGCGAACACCGGGGAGCTGTTTTTT; CDR3aa: CASSPKTGANTGELFF
v_gene: TRBV7-2; d_gene: TRBD2; j_gene: TRBJ2-1; abundance: NA; CDR3nt: TGTGCCAGCAGCTTCGGACTAGCGGGGGAAGAGCAGTTCTTC; CDR3aa: CASSFGLAGEEQFF
v_gene: TRBV30; d_gene: NA; j_gene: TRBJ2-5; abundance: NA; CDR3nt: TGTGCCTGGGGACCCGGCCAGGGGACCCAGTACTTC; CDR3aa: CAWGPGQGTQYF
v_gene: TRBV28; d_gene: NA; j_gene: TRBJ1-5; abundance: NA; CDR3nt: TGTGCCAGCAGTTTTGTGGCGGTTAGCAATCAGCCCCAGCATTTT; CDR3aa: CASSFVAVSNQPQHF
v_gene: TRBV9; d_gene: NA; j_gene: TRBJ2-1; abundance: NA; CDR3nt: TGTGCCAGCAGCGCCCTCCTGACGAGGGTGTCCAATGAGCAGTTCTTC; CDR3aa: CASSALLTRVSNEQFF
v_gene: TRBV5-1; d_gene: TRBD2; j_gene: TRBJ2-1; abundance: NA; CDR3nt: TGCGCCAGCAGGTACCCGGGGGGGCCGAATGAGCAGTTCTTC; CDR3aa: CASRYPGGPNEQFF
v_gene: TRBV29-1; d_gene: TRBD2; j_gene: TRBJ2-3; abundance: NA; CDR3nt: TGCAGCGTTGAGCGGGGGGCTTTAAGCGATACGCAGTATTTT; CDR3aa: CSVERGALSDTQYF
v_gene: TRBV7-8; d_gene: NA; j_gene: TRBJ2-1; abundance: few; CDR3nt: TGTGCCAGCAGCTTAGGGCGGGTGGGGGCGTCGTACAATGAGCAGTTCTTC; CDR3aa: CASSLGRVGASYNEQFF
v_gene: TRBV5-1; d_gene: NA; j_gene: TRBJ2-1; abundance: NA; CDR3nt: TGCGCCAGCAGCGTTACCACCGGACAGAATTACAATGAGCAGTTCTTC; CDR3aa: CASSVTTGQNYNEQFF
v_gene: TRBV20-1; d_gene: NA; j_gene: TRBJ1-5; abundance: NA; CDR3nt: TGCAGTGCTAGTGGGGTCCTGGGTGCGTATAGCAATCAGCCCCAGCATTTT; CDR3aa: CSASGVLGAYSNQPQHF
v_gene: TRBV14; d_gene: TRBD1; j_gene: TRBJ2-1; abundance: NA; CDR3nt: TGTGCCAGCAGCCCAGAAAACCCGGGACAGGGAGTCTACAATGAGCAGTTCTTC; CDR3aa: CASSPENPGQGVYNEQFF
v_gene: TRBV5-4; d_gene: NA; j_gene: TRBJ2-2; abundance: few; CDR3nt: TGTGCCAGCAGCTTGTTTAGGGAAGGCACCGGGGAGCTGTTTTTT; CDR3aa: CASSLFREGTGELFF
v_gene: TRBV9; d_gene: TRBD2; j_gene: TRBJ2-5; abundance: many; CDR3nt: TGTGCCAGCAGCCCCTCGGGACTAGCAAGGGAGACCCAGTACTTC; CDR3aa: CASSPSGLARETQYF
v_gene: TRBV2; d_gene: NA; j_gene: TRBJ1-5; abundance: few; CDR3nt: TGTGCCAGCACCAGAGAAATGGGGCAGGAGGGTAGTCAGCCCCAGCATTTT; CDR3aa: CASTREMGQEGSQPQHF
v_gene: TRBV29-1; d_gene: NA; j_gene: TRBJ2-2; abundance: few; CDR3nt: TGCAGCGGGGGGAAGGGCACCGGGGAGCTGTTTTTT; CDR3aa: CSGGKGTGELFF
v_gene: TRBV7-8; d_gene: TRBD1; j_gene: TRBJ1-1; abundance: NA; CDR3nt: TGTGCCAGCAGCATTAGACAGGGCCCGAACACTGAAGCTTTCTTT; CDR3aa: CASSIRQGPNTEAFF
v_gene: TRBV19; d_gene: TRBD1; j_gene: TRBJ2-7; abundance: NA; CDR3nt: TGTGCCAGTACTCTGGACAGGGGAAGCGACGAGCAGTACTTC; CDR3aa: CASTLDRGSDEQYF
v_gene: TRBV28; d_gene: NA; j_gene: TRBJ2-7; abundance: few; CDR3nt: TGTGCCAGCAGTTTATGGGAGAGAGGGGCCGAGCAGTACTTC; CDR3aa: CASSLWERGAEQYF
v_gene: TRBV12-3/TRBV12-4; d_gene: NA; j_gene: TRBJ2-1; abundance: few; CDR3nt: TGTGCCAGCAGTCCTCCGGTGGTCAGGGTCCGTAATGAGCAGTTCTTC; CDR3aa: CASSPPVVRVRNEQFF
v_gene: TRBV7-6; d_gene: NA; j_gene: TRBJ2-3; abundance: NA; CDR3nt: TGTGCCAGCAGCTCGAGATTACGCACAGATACGCAGTATTTT; CDR3aa: CASSSRLRTDTQYF
v_gene: TRBV18; d_gene: NA; j_gene: TRBJ2-1; abundance: NA; CDR3nt: TGTGCCAGCTCACATGCTAGGGGTGAGCAGTTCTTC; CDR3aa: CASSHARGEQFF
v_gene: TRBV29-1; d_gene: NA; j_gene: TRBJ2-5; abundance: NA; CDR3nt: TGCAGCGCCGAAGGTCGAAGAGCGGAGACCCAGTACTTC; CDR3aa: CSAEGRRAETQYF
v_gene: TRBV2; d_gene: NA; j_gene: TRBJ2-1; abundance: NA; CDR3nt: TGTGCCAGCAGGTTTGATCGGGGCTCCTACAATGAGCAGTTCTTC; CDR3aa: CASRFDRGSYNEQFF
v_gene: TRBV20-1; d_gene: NA; j_gene: TRBJ1-5; abundance: NA; CDR3nt: TGCAGTGCTAGCCGTCATGGCAATCAGCCCCAGCATTTT; CDR3aa: CSASRHGNQPQHF
v_gene: TRBV7-9; d_gene: NA; j_gene: TRBJ2-5; abundance: once; CDR3nt: TGTGCCAGCAGCTTAGTAACGGGGACCCAGTACTTC; CDR3aa: CASSLVTGTQYF
v_gene: TRBV28; d_gene: NA; j_gene: TRBJ1-1; abundance: NA; CDR3nt: TGTGCCAGCAGCACTGGAGGGGCCGGCTCCACTGAAGCTTTCTTT; CDR3aa: CASSTGGAGSTEAFF
v_gene: TRBV20-1; d_gene: NA; j_gene: TRBJ1-1; abundance: NA; CDR3nt: TGCTGGGGGGGAGGGTTAGGCCCTGAAGCTTTCTTT; CDR3aa: CWGGGLGPEAFF
v_gene: TRBV5-1; d_gene: NA; j_gene: TRBJ1-4; abundance: NA; CDR3nt: TGCGCCAGCAGCTTGGAGGGACAACATGAAAAACTGTTTTTT; CDR3aa: CASSLEGQHEKLFF
v_gene: TRBV7-8; d_gene: TRBD1; j_gene: TRBJ2-7; abundance: many; CDR3nt: TGTGCCAGCAGCTTAGGAGGACAGGGGGAATACGAGCAGTACTTC; CDR3aa: CASSLGGQGEYEQYF